The 29 T cell receptor beta chains below were found in one sample sequenced in a study of shared clonotypes between healthy human individuals. The repertoire was sequenced with immunoSEQ multiplex PCR; TCRdb's copy has only in-frame clones and lacks some. The sample contains a few million clones, around nine tenths of which appear only once. The sequencing input was naive CD4+ T cells sorted from blood. The subset here: CD45RA+ positively selected. The origin of the receptors is a man aged 18 to 30 in good health.

The chain couples TRBV5-1 to TRBJ2-2, with a weak D call TRBD1 (6 bases). V lost 3 bases and J 3 bases, leaving 12 bases between the germline ends. The CDR3 runs to 15 residues. Germline CDR1 is SGHRS and CDR2 is YFSETQ. The CDR3, as DNA: TGCGCCAGCAGCTCCTTACAGGGTTACACCGGGGAGCTGTTTTTT. It encodes CASSSLQGYTGELFF.

As DNA, the CDR3 is TGTGCCAGCAGTGAAATAGAATTTAGCAATCAGCCCCAGCATTTT. Translating it yields CASSEIEFSNQPQHF. This chain links TRBV2 with TRBJ1-5, with unresolved D. Germline CDR1 SNHLY, CDR2 FYNNEI. The CDR3 totals 15 residues. V was pared by 2 bases and J by 0 bases, with 8 bases between.

The chain employs TRBV2 and TRBJ2-6, with TRBD1 matching 8 bases. J was trimmed by 0 bases and V by 6 bases; bases with no gene match: 4. Germline assignment: CDR1 SNHLY and CDR2 FYNNEI. This CDR3 comprises 16 residues. The CDR3 sequence: CASSGQGASGANVLTF. Written as DNA, the CDR3 is TGTGCCAGCAGCGGACAGGGTGCCTCTGGGGCCAACGTCCTGACTTTC.

The rearrangement links TRBV11-2 to TRBJ1-1, with D unclear. Germline V lookup: CDR1 SGHAT, CDR2 FQNNGV. The ends were cut back, 1 base at V and 4 bases at J, with 13 bases in the middle. CDR3 length equals 15 residues. CDR3: CASSLGHIIVTEAFF. CDR3 DNA: TGTGCCAGCAGCTTAGGACACATCATAGTCACTGAAGCTTTCTTT.

The CDR3 loop reads CASSQELQGWYEKLFF. The CDR3, as DNA: TGCGCCAGCAGCCAAGAATTACAGGGGTGGTATGAAAAACTGTTTTTT. J is TRBJ1-4 and V is TRBV4-1; 7 nucleotides line up with TRBD1. The CDR3 totals 16 residues. The germline V gene has CDR1 MGHRA and CDR2 YSYEKL. The junction had 7 bases not matched to a gene; V was cut back by 0 bases and J by 6 bases.

The chain couples TRBV6-5 to TRBJ1-4; TRBD1 matches 7 bases. Germline V CDR1 and CDR2: MNHEY, SVGAGI. J was trimmed by 8 bases and V by 5 bases; bases with no gene match: 11. This CDR3 is 15 amino acids long. In DNA, the CDR3 is TGTGCCAGCAGTCAAGGGACAGCTCTGAGGGAAAAACTGTTTTTT. Translating gives CASSQGTALREKLFF.

This chain links TRBV11-3 with TRBJ2-7, with 10 bases identical to TRBD1. The CDR3 is 14 residues long. J was trimmed by 6 bases and V by 5 bases; bases with no gene match: 7. Germline lookup yields CDR1 SGHNT and CDR2 YENEEA. CDR3 DNA: TGTGCCAGCAGCCTCGGACAGGGGGAGGGCGAGCAGTACTTC. It codes for CASSLGQGEGEQYF.

This chain links TRBV7-8 with TRBJ1-1; D is unclear. Trimming took 0 bases from V and 3 from J, leaving 20 bases between them. The germline V gene encodes CDR1 SGHVS and CDR2 FQNEAQ. There are 18 residues in the CDR3. CDR3 nucleotides: TGTGCCAGCAGCTTAGCAGCTGTCTGGGCTAAACGGGACACTGAAGCTTTCTTT. Its protein product is CASSLAAVWAKRDTEAFF.

In this sample, this clone turned up once. The chain uses TRBV30 and TRBJ2-2; unclear D gene. V was pared by 4 bases and J by 0 bases, with 9 bases between. CDR1 and CDR2 from the germline V gene are GTSNPN and SVGIG (reference sequence). This CDR3 is 14 amino acids long. CDR3 coding DNA: TGTGCCTGGACCACAGTTTCGAACACCGGGGAGCTGTTTTTT. Translation gives CAWTTVSNTGELFF. Supplemented by reference TRBV30 and TRBJ2-2, the full variable domain reads SQTIHQWPATLVQPVGSPLSLECTVEGTSNPNLYWYRQAAGRGLQLLFYSVGIGQISSEVPQNLSASRPQDRQFILSSKKLLLSDSGFYLCAWTTVSNTGELFFGEGSRLTVL.

This clone was detected only once. The chain employs TRBV5-1 and TRBJ2-7; TRBD1 aligns across 10 bases. CDR1 is SGHRS and CDR2 is YFSETQ in the germline V gene. The CDR3 loop spans 15 amino acids. The junction had 6 bases not matched to a gene; V was cut back by 4 bases and J by 2 bases. Written as DNA, the CDR3 is TGCGCCAGCAGCGTTACCGGGACAGGGGCCTACGAGCAGTACTTC. This sequence encodes CASSVTGTGAYEQYF.

This clone appeared a single time. V is TRBV18 and J is TRBJ1-4, with no clear D. V was trimmed by 2 bases and J by 7 bases, leaving 11 bases between them. Germline assignment: CDR1 KGHSH and CDR2 LQKENI. The CDR3 extends over 14 amino acids. The CDR3 loop is CASSPVGSVEKLFF. The CDR3 DNA is TGTGCCAGCTCACCAGTTGGGTCAGTTGAAAAACTGTTTTTT.

The chain combines TRBV7-9 with TRBJ1-1, with no clear D. CDR1 and CDR2 from the germline V gene are SEHNR and FQNEAQ (reference sequence). The ends were cut back, 4 bases at V and 6 bases at J, with 9 bases in the middle. The length of the CDR3 is 12 residues. CDR3 nucleotide sequence: TGTGCCAGCAGCTACCCCTATGCTGAAGCTTTCTTT. This codes for CASSYPYAEAFF.

CDR3 sequence reads: CASSYSEGIGEKLFF. CDR3 DNA: TGTGCCAGCAGTTACTCGGAGGGGATTGGTGAAAAACTGTTTTTT. This rearrangement joins TRBV6-5 to TRBJ1-4; a weak D match, TRBD1 (5 bases). The V gene's germline CDR1 is MNHEY and CDR2 SVGAGI. Trimming cost V 0 bases and J 7 bases, with 12 bases left between them. The CDR3 runs to 15 residues.

The chain has TRBV19 and TRBJ2-5; 7 positions match TRBD2. Germline V gives CDR1 LNHDA, CDR2 SQIVND (reference sequence). Unmatched junction bases numbered 14, after V lost 5 bases and J lost 5 bases. This CDR3 contains 16 residues. CDR3 sequence reads: CASSVHVRLAGETQYF. CDR3 bases: TGTGCCAGTAGTGTCCACGTCCGACTAGCAGGGGAGACCCAGTACTTC.

As for this clone: Other nucleotide sequences from this sample produce the same CDR3. The V call is TRBV7-2, the J call TRBJ2-7; no firm D call. Germline V gene sequence: CDR1 SGHTA, CDR2 FQGNSA. CDR3 length: 13 amino acids. Trimming took 0 bases from V and 2 from J, leaving 5 bases between them. CDR3 protein: CASSLAGPYEQYF. The CDR3 DNA reads as TGTGCCAGCAGCTTAGCTGGACCCTACGAGCAGTACTTC.

V usage is TRBV7-9 and J usage is TRBJ2-5; 7 nucleotides align to TRBD2. Germline V gene data show CDR1 as SEHNR and CDR2 as FQNEAQ (reference sequence). The CDR3 is 15 amino acids. Trimming took 3 bases from V and 1 from J; bases not matched to a gene: 5. CDR3 coding DNA: TGTGCCAGCAGCTTCTACGGGGGGTCCCAAGAGACCCAGTACTTC. This codes for CASSFYGGSQETQYF.

The V gene is TRBV6-5, the J gene TRBJ2-5; TRBD1 aligns across 9 bases. The CDR3 has 13 residues. Germline CDR1 reads MNHEY; CDR2 reads SVGAGI. The V gene end was trimmed by 10 bases and the J gene end by 5 bases; junction bases not matched to a gene: 8. The CDR3, as DNA: TGTGCCACCGCCGGGACAGGGTGGGAGACCCAGTACTTC. This sequence encodes CATAGTGWETQYF.

This clone was recorded once. The V gene is TRBV5-1, the J gene TRBJ2-1; possibly TRBD2 for D (6 bases). CDR3 length equals 15 residues. Trimming cost V 0 bases and J 11 bases, with 18 bases left between them. Germline assignment: CDR1 SGHRS and CDR2 YFSETQ. The CDR3 reads CASSLAVSGVTQQFF. The CDR3 coding sequence is TGCGCCAGCAGCTTGGCCGTCTCGGGAGTTACCCAGCAGTTCTTC.

V gene TRBV6-5 combines with J gene TRBJ2-2; TRBD2 is a possible D gene (7 bases). The CDR3 contains 15 residues. CDR1 MNHEY and CDR2 SVGAGI come from the germline V gene. V was shortened by 7 bases and J by 6 bases, with 18 bases between the two germline ends. CDR3 protein: CASMRWGGASGELFF. As DNA, the CDR3 is TGTGCCAGCATGAGGTGGGGGGGCGCCTCCGGGGAGCTGTTTTTT.

V is TRBV15 and J is TRBJ2-7; tentative D call: TRBD2 (5 bases). The length of the CDR3 is 15 residues. Germline V gene data show CDR1 as LNHNV and CDR2 as YYDKDF (reference sequence). The V end was cut by 5 bases, the J end by 9 bases, with 23 bases between. The CDR3 region is CATSGHQTGFMGQYF. In nucleotides, the CDR3 is TGTGCCACCAGCGGGCATCAAACGGGGTTTATGGGGCAGTACTTC.

This clone was seen just once. The chain links TRBV6-5 to TRBJ2-7; 13 bases are a match to TRBD2. Germline V gene sequence: CDR1 MNHEY, CDR2 SVGAGI. This CDR3 spans 14 amino acids. V shed 6 bases and J 6 bases; nucleotides not matched to a gene: 5. This CDR3 reads CASRTGLAGVEQYF. Written as DNA, the CDR3 is TGTGCCAGCAGAACCGGACTAGCGGGAGTCGAGCAGTACTTC.

The chain recombines TRBV6-6 with TRBJ1-2; D is possibly TRBD1 (5 bases). The CDR3 totals 13 residues. V lost 7 bases to trimming and J lost 6 bases, with 15 bases between them. Germline V CDR1 and CDR2: MNHNY, SVGAGI (reference sequence). The CDR3 DNA follows: TGTGCCAGCATCTCCGGGGGGAGGGATGGCTACACCTTC. Residues: CASISGGRDGYTF.

V gene TRBV5-1 combines with J gene TRBJ2-5; 11 bases align to TRBD1. This CDR3 region has 15 residues. Germline V gives CDR1 SGHRS, CDR2 YFSETQ. Germline trimming cut 4 bases from V and 5 bases from J; bases unmatched to any gene: 7. CDR3 sequence reads: CASSQRTGGLETQYF. CDR3 bases: TGCGCCAGCAGCCAAAGGACAGGGGGCTTGGAGACCCAGTACTTC.

The V gene is TRBV10-3, the J gene TRBJ1-1, with D perhaps TRBD1 (6 bases). The germline V and J ends were trimmed by 7 bases and 1 base, with 10 bases remaining between them. The CDR3 totals 13 residues. CDR1 and CDR2 from the germline V gene are ENHRY and SYGVKD. The CDR3 here is CAITRTENTEAFF. CDR3 coding DNA: TGTGCCATCACTAGGACAGAGAACACTGAAGCTTTCTTT.

The rearrangement joins TRBV19 to TRBJ2-6; D call uncertain. With 2 bases removed from V and 2 bases from J, the gap between germline ends came to 7 bases. Germline CDR1 reads LNHDA; CDR2 reads SQIVND (reference sequence). The CDR3 consists of 15 residues. CDR3 region: CASSISKTGANVLTF. The CDR3 DNA is TGTGCCAGTAGTATATCGAAAACTGGGGCCAACGTCCTGACTTTC.

To note about this clone: The sample carries other DNA sequences with the same CDR3. The chain joins TRBV5-1 to TRBJ2-2; D unresolved. Trimming removed 0 bases at V and 0 bases at J, with 6 bases between. Germline values: CDR1 SGHRS, CDR2 YFSETQ. CDR3 length equals 15 residues. Here the CDR3 reads CASSLDSANTGELFF. Here the CDR3 DNA reads TGCGCCAGCAGCTTGGACAGCGCGAACACCGGGGAGCTGTTTTTT.

The V call is TRBV4-1, the J call TRBJ1-2; TRBD1 might be the D (5 bases). CDR1 and CDR2 (germline): MGHRA, YSYEKL. The CDR3 has 14 amino acids. V was shortened by 0 bases and J by 7 bases, with 12 bases between the two germline ends. Here the CDR3 DNA reads TGCGCCAGCAGCCAAGACGGGGGGGTTGCTGGCTACACCTTC. Translated: CASSQDGGVAGYTF.

This clone was seen a single time. V gene TRBV19 combines with J gene TRBJ2-7, with TRBD1 matching 7 bases. The CDR3 sequence is 14 residues long. CDR1 is LNHDA and CDR2 is SQIVND in the germline V gene (reference sequence). J lost 0 bases, V lost 4 bases, and 3 bases had no gene match. Here the CDR3 DNA reads TGTGCCAGTAGTACTCAGGGGGACTCCTACGAGCAGTACTTC. This gives the protein CASSTQGDSYEQYF.

This chain links TRBV5-1 with TRBJ2-1; D is ambiguous. V shed 4 bases and J shed 6 bases, with 17 bases lying between them. The CDR3 has 15 amino acids. Per the germline V gene, CDR1 is SGHRS and CDR2 is YFSETQ. This CDR3 is CASSQDSSGRNEQFF. The CDR3 DNA reads TGCGCCAGCAGCCAAGACTCCTCCGGGCGCAATGAGCAGTTCTTC.